The sequence of this T cell receptor (beta chain) was determined in a study of PD-L1 blockade in urothelial cancer. Assay used: immunoSEQ multiplex PCR; TCRdb lists only in-frame clones, some missing. This table holds roughly 91,000 clones, over 65% found once. The CDR3 runs to 15 residues. Germline assignment: CDR1 MRHNA and CDR2 SNTAGT. Trimming stripped 5 bases from V and 7 bases from J, with 18 bases between. Described time point: pretreatment peripheral blood. The receptor was isolated from a man between 60 and 70 years old with urothelial cancer. The V gene is TRBV6-4, the J gene TRBJ2-1, with a possible D match to TRBD1 (6 bases). This specimen was PBMCs, taken around atezolizumab (anti-PD-L1) treatment. The CDR3 reads CASSTQGRSVNEQFF. CDR3 DNA: TGTGCCAGCAGTACACAGGGTAGGTCGGTGAATGAGCAGTTCTTC.